The TCR beta chain described here comes from a study of beta chain features in type 1 diabetes. Study observations and caveats: Type 1 diabetes patients had moderately but significantly shorter TCRB CDR3s in all four CD4+ subsets. The VDJ junctions of type 1 diabetes patients carried fewer insertions and more deletions.

The isolated RNA, all of it, was reverse transcribed, so expressed TCRB transcripts were what got sequenced. It was found that naive, central memory and regulatory T cell samples averaged approximately 3.6 million reads. Some clones are missing from TCRdb's copy, which holds only in-frame ones; the method was immunoSEQ multiplex PCR. There are roughly 50,000 clones in the sample; 50% to 55% occur only once, and 2% to 3% lies in the top ten. CD45RO/CCR7/CD25/CD127/CD95/CD27 separated CD4+ naive, central memory, regulatory and stem cell-like memory cells by sorting. Sorted cells reached over 98% purity in every population. Germline lookup yields CDR1 ENHRY and CDR2 SYGVKD. With 8 bases clipped from V and 5 bases from J, the junction kept 12 bases outside the gene matches. This CDR3 has 18 residues. In the case of this clone: What it recognizes is unknown.

This clonotype was obtained from a woman aged 40 to 50 with type 1 diabetes. The chain employs TRBV10-3 and TRBJ2-2; 15 nucleotides agree with TRBD2. Sequenced sample: Tregs from blood. The CDR3 loop reads CAISSTGLAGGRTGELFF. In nucleotides, the CDR3 is TGTGCCATCTCCAGTACAGGACTAGCGGGGGGGCGGACCGGGGAGCTGTTTTTT.